The clone carrying this T cell receptor beta chain came up a few times. Its target is unknown. The data were taken from a study of CD8+ T cells in alopecia areata. The study's findings and limits: Sharing of TCRs across patients appeared less clear than in mice, possibly for HLA-related reasons. Higher clonality and more expanded CD8+ clones appeared in lesional than normal scalp. Sequences from scalp samples also cover resident alphabeta T cells of normal skin.

Following RNA extraction, reverse transcription yielded cDNA that acted as the sequencing template. Assay: immunoSEQ multiplex PCR; the TCRdb copy retains only in-frame clones and omits some. The table lists more than 100,000 clones, about 60% of them singletons. CDR1 is SGHVS and CDR2 is FNYEAQ in the germline V gene. Trimming took 2 bases from V and 0 from J; bases not matched to a gene: 8. The CDR3 runs to 18 residues. V and J are TRBV7-6 and TRBJ2-1; 9 nucleotides match TRBD2. The sequenced material came from CD4+ T cells sorted from blood. This sequence originates from a human donor in good health. The CDR3 DNA follows: TGTGCCAGCAGCTTAACCAGCGGGGGGCTGAGCTCCTACAATGAGCAGTTCTTC. It encodes CASSLTSGGLSSYNEQFF.